This entry concerns a single T cell receptor beta chain. These data come from a study of T cells in tuberculosis. Study overall: Sequenced TCRs come from CD1B-GMM tetramer-binding T cells.

Sorting used thawed, overnight-rested PBMC stained with anti-CD3, a viability dye and GMM-loaded CD1B tetramer. The lipid loaded on the CD1B tetramers was C32 glucose monomycolate from Rhodococcus equi. Before cryopreservation, the sorted PBMC lost their CD14-expressing monocytes. Study results and caveats: The stringent gate may have excluded weak CD1B-GMM tetramer binders.

Sequencing of TCR-alpha and TCR-beta chains was unpaired. The method was immunoSEQ multiplex PCR; TCRdb's version includes in-frame clones alone and lacks a portion of them. Of roughly 60,000 clones listed, around 81% are singletons. This CDR3 spans 14 amino acids. The germline V gene has CDR1 SGHRS and CDR2 YFSETQ. With V trimmed by 0 bases and J by 6 bases, 1 base remained unmatched. The chain couples TRBV5-1 to TRBJ2-2; the match to TRBD2 covers 8 bases. This clonotype was sampled from an adult woman with latent tuberculosis. Sample: CD1b-GMM tetramer-negative cells sorted from PBMCs. The CDR3 DNA sequence: TGCGCCAGCAGCTTGGACGGGGGGGCCGGGGAGCTGTTTTTT. This gives the protein CASSLDGGAGELFF. The variable domain in full, completed from reference TRBV5-1 and TRBJ2-2, reads KAGVTQTPRYLIKTRGQQVTLSCSPISGHRSVSWYQQTPGQGLQFLFEYFSETQRNKGNFPGRFSGRQFSNSRSEMNVSTLELGDSALYLCASSLDGGAGELFFGEGSRLTVL.